A selection of T cell receptor beta chains follows, all from one sample in a study of Graves' ophthalmopathy and Graves' hyperthyroidism. Using its own MiXCR run on the multiplex PCR reads, TCRdb lists one record per CDR3 protein. The table lists approximately 150,000 distinct CDR3 sequences, 35% to 45% of them singletons. The specimen sequenced was peripheral blood. The receptors were sampled from a man between 25 and 39 years old with Graves' ophthalmopathy. CDR3s include the opening cysteine and the closing phenylalanine or tryptophan. The D gene is left open where the match is weak. Clone size is not always given. Where it is, it says once, few, many or a class for expanded clones.

>TRBD2|TRBV20-1|-|TRBJ2-7
CSALAGGNYEQYF
TGCAGTGCTTTAGCGGGAGGGAACTACGAGCAGTACTTC
>-|TRBV6-4|-|TRBJ1-2
CASEGGYGYTF
TGTGCCAGCGAAGGGGGCTATGGCTACACCTTC
>-|TRBV6-5|many|TRBJ1-1
CASSPDKNTEAFF
TGTGCCAGCAGTCCGGACAAGAACACTGAAGCTTTCTTT
>-|TRBV28|-|TRBJ1-5
CASSTLVGASNQPQHF
TGTGCCAGCAGTACCCTGGTGGGGGCAAGCAATCAGCCCCAGCATTTT
>-|TRBV12-3/TRBV12-4|few|TRBJ1-1
CASNLFGSTEAFF
TGTGCCAGCAATCTCTTTGGTTCGACTGAAGCTTTCTTT
>-|TRBV20-1|-|TRBJ2-5
CSASGLTETQYF
TGCAGTGCGTCTGGACTGACGGAGACCCAGTACTTC
>-|TRBV12-3/TRBV12-4|many|TRBJ2-7
CASSAERARWYF
TGTGCCAGCAGCGCAGAGAGGGCTAGATGGTACTTC
>TRBD1|TRBV15|-|TRBJ1-2
CATSRAEGAHGYTF
TGTGCCACCAGCAGAGCCGAGGGGGCCCATGGCTACACCTTC
>-|TRBV28|-|TRBJ2-5
CASSPRVQETQYF
TGTGCCAGCAGCCCGCGGGTACAGGAGACCCAGTACTTC
>-|TRBV12-3/TRBV12-4|-|TRBJ1-5
CASRPPGPNQPQHF
TGTGCCAGCAGGCCGCCAGGACCAAATCAGCCCCAGCATTTT
>-|TRBV29-1|many|TRBJ1-5
CSVEDFGQKSNQPQHF
TGCAGCGTTGAAGATTTCGGACAGAAAAGCAATCAGCCCCAGCATTTT
>-|TRBV6-1|few|TRBJ2-7
CASASGTLSYEQYF
TGTGCCAGCGCGAGCGGGACACTCTCCTACGAGCAGTACTTC
>-|TRBV12-5|many|TRBJ1-1
CASGLVPGYTEAFF
TGTGCTAGTGGTTTGGTACCGGGATACACTGAAGCTTTCTTT
>TRBD1|TRBV12-3/TRBV12-4|once|TRBJ1-2
CASSFSTKTGGGYTF
TGTGCCAGCAGTTTTTCCACCAAGACAGGGGGTGGCTACACCTTC
>TRBD1|TRBV28|-|TRBJ2-5
CASSTFSSGTGVQETQYF
TGTGCCAGCAGCACATTTAGCAGCGGGACAGGGGTACAAGAGACCCAGTACTTC
>TRBD2|TRBV6-2/TRBV6-3|few|TRBJ2-7
CASSYSIMPSGRGAEQYF
TGTGCCAGCAGTTACTCGATTATGCCTAGCGGGAGGGGGGCCGAGCAGTACTTC
>-|TRBV6-1|-|TRBJ1-5
CASSGIDVSNQPQHF
TGTGCCAGCAGTGGGATCGACGTTAGCAATCAGCCCCAGCATTTT
>TRBD2|TRBV30|-|TRBJ2-2
CAWTGTSGYGELFF
TGTGCCTGGACCGGGACTAGCGGGTACGGGGAGCTGTTTTTT
>-|TRBV4-1|many|TRBJ2-2
CASSQPRRGTGELFF
TGCGCCAGCAGCCAACCAAGACGGGGCACCGGGGAGCTGTTTTTT
>-|TRBV4-3|many|TRBJ2-5
CASSQRPSRGETQYF
TGCGCCAGCAGCCAAAGACCTAGCCGAGGCGAGACCCAGTACTTC
>-|TRBV5-1|once|TRBJ1-1
CASSQDREAFF
TGCGCCAGCAGCCAGGACAGAGAAGCTTTCTTT
>TRBD1|TRBV15|-|TRBJ1-1
CATSRTGVSTEAFF
TGTGCCACCAGCAGAACAGGGGTATCGACTGAAGCTTTCTTT